What follows are 27 T cell receptor beta chains derived from one specimen sequenced in a study of blood T cell repertoires in COVID-19. Assay: immunoSEQ multiplex PCR; the TCRdb copy retains only in-frame clones and omits some. The data hold around 320,000 clones, with 85% to 95% observed a single time. Sequenced: PBMCs or T cells enriched from blood (not recorded which). These receptors were taken from a woman in her 30s who had been exposed to COVID-19.

J is TRBJ1-2 and V is TRBV18; 7 nucleotides match TRBD1. Losses at the gene ends were 2 bases for V and 4 bases for J; bases not matched to a gene: 1. The CDR3 consists of 13 residues. The germline V gene has CDR1 KGHSH and CDR2 LQKENI. CDR3 protein: CASSPDRAYGYTF. CDR3 nucleotides: TGTGCCAGCTCACCAGACAGGGCCTATGGCTACACCTTC.

CDR3 DNA sequence: TGCGCCAGCAGCCAACAATATGCCTTTTCGGGGTATGGCTACACCTTC. This sequence encodes CASSQQYAFSGYGYTF. The chain couples TRBV4-1 to TRBJ1-2; D is ambiguous. Germline loops: CDR1 MGHRA, CDR2 YSYEKL. The V and J ends lost 2 bases and 5 bases respectively, with 18 bases between them. This CDR3 contains 16 residues.

This clone has just one count. This rearrangement joins TRBV12-5 to TRBJ1-3, with D unclear. Per the germline V gene, CDR1 is LGHNT and CDR2 is FRNRAP. The CDR3 extends over 14 amino acids. Trimming removed 5 bases from V and 0 bases from J, with 8 bases in between. As DNA, the CDR3 is TGTGCTAGTGGTCCACCGGTCTCTGGAAACACCATATATTTT. Its protein product is CASGPPVSGNTIYF.

The CDR3 spells CASSLLSYRGQGDSYEQYF. The CDR3 nucleotides read TGTGCCAGCAGCTTATTGTCCTATAGGGGACAGGGGGATTCCTACGAGCAGTACTTC. The V gene is TRBV5-6, the J gene TRBJ2-7; 11 nucleotides match TRBD1. The CDR3 covers 19 residues. Trimming removed 2 bases from V and 1 base from J; junction bases left unmatched: 14. CDR1 is SGHDT and CDR2 is YYEEEE in the germline V gene. Supplemented by reference TRBV5-6 and TRBJ2-7, the full variable domain reads DAGVTQSPTHLIKTRGQQVTLRCSPKSGHDTVSWYQQALGQGPQFIFQYYEEEERQRGNFPDRFSGHQFPNYSSELNVNALLLGDSALYLCASSLLSYRGQGDSYEQYFGPGTRLTVT.

The CDR3 sequence is CASKRLAWPPDTEAFF. CDR3 nucleotide sequence: TGTGCCAGTAAGCGGTTGGCATGGCCCCCGGACACTGAAGCTTTCTTT. This rearrangement joins TRBV19 to TRBJ1-1; D gene uncertain. Trimming stripped 7 bases from V and 3 bases from J, with 21 bases between. CDR3 length equals 16 residues. In germline, CDR1 is LNHDA, CDR2 SQIVND (reference sequence).

This chain uses TRBV19 with TRBJ1-1; TRBD1 matches 9 bases. The V segment lost 3 bases and the J segment 0 bases; nucleotides outside the gene matches: 11. CDR3 size: 18 residues. Germline CDR1 reads LNHDA; CDR2 reads SQIVND (reference sequence). The CDR3 region has the DNA TGTGCCAGTAGTATCCCGACAGGGGGGAGGAGGATGAACACTGAAGCTTTCTTT. Protein product: CASSIPTGGRRMNTEAFF.

This chain links TRBV7-9 with TRBJ1-5; no firm D call. Germline V gene lookup returns CDR1 SEHNR and CDR2 FQNEAQ (reference sequence). The CDR3 totals 14 residues. Trimming shortened V by 2 bases and J by 0 bases, and 5 bases separated the two germline ends. CDR3 sequence reads: CASSLPYSNQPQHF. CDR3 bases: TGTGCCAGCAGCTTACCTTATAGCAATCAGCCCCAGCATTTT.

CDR3 coding DNA: TGTGCCAGCAGCCCCACCGCGGTAGGGGGCCGCAATCAGCCCCAGCATTTT. Translated: CASSPTAVGGRNQPQHF. This chain uses TRBV7-9 with TRBJ1-5; 7 nucleotides line up with TRBD1. The CDR3 has 17 amino acids. Germline-derived CDR1 and CDR2 are SEHNR and FQNEAQ (reference sequence). V gave up 5 bases and J gave up 2 bases; unmatched junction bases: 12. Full variable domain (missing parts from reference TRBV7-9 and TRBJ1-5): DTGVSQNPRHKITKRGQNVTFRCDPISEHNRLYWYRQTLGQGPEFLTYFQNEAQLEKSRLLSDRFSAERPKGSFSTLEIQRTEQGDSAMYLCASSPTAVGGRNQPQHFGDGTRLSIL.

This clone was observed once. The chain uses TRBV5-1 and TRBJ2-3; 9 bases agree with TRBD1. The V gene end was trimmed by 0 bases and the J gene end by 3 bases; junction bases not matched to a gene: 2. This CDR3 has 15 residues. CDR1 and CDR2 (germline): SGHRS, YFSETQ. CDR3 region: CASSLGTGATDTQYF. The CDR3 region has the DNA TGCGCCAGCAGCTTGGGGACAGGGGCGACAGATACGCAGTATTTT.

The chain joins TRBV7-2 to TRBJ2-3; TRBD2 might be the D (7 bases). With 2 bases removed from V and 0 bases from J, the gap between germline ends came to 12 bases. Germline V gene data show CDR1 as SGHTA and CDR2 as FQGNSA. CDR3 size: 16 residues. The CDR3 bases are TGTGCCAGCAGCTTAATGGGGGGGGGCAGCACAGATACGCAGTATTTT. It codes for CASSLMGGGSTDTQYF.

A few counts support this clone. V gene TRBV3-1 (or the pseudogene TRBV3-2) combines with J gene TRBJ1-2; TRBD1 matches at 7 bases. Germline lookup yields CDR1 LGHDT and CDR2 YNNKEL (reference sequence). V trimming: 4 bases; J trimming: 2 bases; junction bases outside the gene matches: 1. There are 13 residues in the CDR3. The CDR3 nucleotides read TGTGCCAGCAGCCTACAGGGGAACTATGGCTACACCTTC. Its translation is CASSLQGNYGYTF.

The chain recombines TRBV9 with TRBJ1-2; the D gene is possibly TRBD1 (6 bases). CDR1 is SGDLS and CDR2 is YYNGEE in the germline V gene. CDR3 size: 14 residues. V lost 6 bases and J lost 5, with 17 bases in between. This CDR3 reads CASTLETQGYGYTF. The CDR3 DNA follows: TGTGCCAGCACCCTTGAGACCCAGGGGTATGGCTACACCTTC.

The chain's CDR3 is CAWSVPRVDYTF. DNA for the CDR3: TGTGCCTGGAGTGTACCGCGAGTTGACTACACCTTC. The V gene is TRBV30, the J gene TRBJ1-2; D not certain. Trimming stripped 0 bases from V and 10 bases from J, with 12 bases between. Germline CDR1 GTSNPN, CDR2 SVGIG (reference sequence). This CDR3 region has 12 residues.

The chain links TRBV5-1 to TRBJ1-2; D is unresolved. Looked up from germline, CDR1 is SGHRS and CDR2 is YFSETQ. V shed 1 base and J shed 4 bases, with 14 bases lying between them. This CDR3 comprises 15 residues. The CDR3 protein is CASSLTSVILYGYTF. The CDR3 DNA sequence: TGCGCCAGCAGCTTGACCAGCGTAATCCTCTATGGCTACACCTTC.

The rearrangement links TRBV7-9 to TRBJ2-7; 10 bases agree with TRBD1. The CDR3 is 16 amino acids. Germline assignment: CDR1 SEHNR and CDR2 FQNEAQ (reference sequence). With V trimmed by 4 bases and J by 4 bases, 10 bases remained unmatched. CDR3 loop: CASSSNSGTGAYEQYF. In nucleotides, the CDR3 is TGTGCCAGCAGCTCCAACTCCGGGACAGGGGCTTACGAGCAGTACTTC.

Details on this clone: The sample contains more than one DNA sequence encoding this CDR3. J is TRBJ1-2 and V is TRBV5-1; D is unclear. Looked up from germline, CDR1 is SGHRS and CDR2 is YFSETQ. V was clipped by 1 base and J by 4 bases, with 8 bases between them. The CDR3 covers 13 residues. In DNA form, the CDR3 reads TGCGCCAGCAGCTTGCAAGGGAGCTATGGCTACACCTTC. This codes for CASSLQGSYGYTF.

The V and J genes are TRBV9 and TRBJ1-6; TRBD1 agrees at 10 bases. Germline values: CDR1 SGDLS, CDR2 YYNGEE. The ends lost 0 bases at V and 9 bases at J; junction bases unmatched: 3. The CDR3 runs to 15 residues. This CDR3 reads CASSVGGTGVSPLHF. Written as DNA, the CDR3 is TGTGCCAGCAGCGTAGGTGGGACAGGGGTTTCACCCCTCCACTTT.

V usage is TRBV7-6 and J usage is TRBJ2-3, with 10 bases lining up with TRBD2. V shed 5 bases and J 5 bases; nucleotides not matched to a gene: 13. Per germline, CDR1 SGHVS and CDR2 FNYEAQ. CDR3 size: 17 residues. The DNA of the CDR3 is TGTGCCAGCAGCCCTACTCCAAGCGGGGGGGTTGGAGATACGCAGTATTTT. Residues: CASSPTPSGGVGDTQYF.

This clone is a singleton in its sample. The rearrangement uses TRBV12-5 and TRBJ2-6, with TRBD1 matching 7 bases. CDR3 length: 18 amino acids. V was pared by 0 bases and J by 0 bases, with 5 bases of the junction left unmatched. Germline CDR1 is LGHNT and CDR2 is FRNRAP. The CDR3 reads CASGLVRTGSSGANVLTF. CDR3 DNA sequence: TGTGCTAGTGGTTTGGTACGGACAGGTAGCTCTGGGGCCAACGTCCTGACTTTC.

The chain combines TRBV21-1 with TRBJ2-1; TRBD1 is the table's D call and was not checked against the DNA. TRBV21-1 is labeled a pseudogene. The length of the CDR3 is 18 residues. CDR3 DNA: TGTGCCAGCAGCAAAGCGCTTTTAGGGGGGACAGGGGCCAATGAGCAGTTCTTC. Encoded protein: CASSKALLGGTGANEQFF.

V and J are TRBV7-2 and TRBJ1-2, with 12 bases aligning to TRBD1. The CDR3 has 15 amino acids. With V trimmed by 0 bases and J by 7 bases, 3 bases remained unmatched. The V gene's germline CDR1 is SGHTA and CDR2 FQGNSA. The CDR3 here is CASSLARDRGLGYTF. The CDR3 nucleotides are TGTGCCAGCAGCTTAGCCCGGGACAGGGGGCTTGGCTACACCTTC.

This clone occurred a few times. V usage is TRBV4-1 and J usage is TRBJ1-2; D is possibly TRBD1 (5 bases). Trimming stripped 4 bases from V and 4 bases from J, with 16 bases between. The germline V gene encodes CDR1 MGHRA and CDR2 YSYEKL. The CDR3 is 15 amino acids. CDR3 protein: CASSPVLGGGYGYTF. CDR3 DNA sequence: TGCGCCAGCAGCCCCGTACTCGGGGGTGGCTATGGCTACACCTTC.

The V call is TRBV6-5, the J call TRBJ2-7, with 10 positions matching TRBD2. Germline CDR1 reads MNHEY; CDR2 reads SVGAGI. Trimming removed 2 bases from V and 3 bases from J; junction bases left unmatched: 4. The CDR3 consists of 15 residues. The CDR3 here is CASSYGLADNYEQYF. Written as DNA, the CDR3 is TGTGCCAGCAGTTACGGACTAGCGGATAACTACGAGCAGTACTTC.

This chain links TRBV7-8 with TRBJ2-7; tentatively, D is TRBD1 (6 bases). The CDR3 loop spans 16 amino acids. V lost 4 bases to trimming and J lost 0 bases, with 16 bases between them. The germline V gene encodes CDR1 SGHVS and CDR2 FQNEAQ. CDR3 in amino acids: CASSSPRDRNSYEQYF. CDR3 bases: TGTGCCAGCAGCTCGCCAAGAGACAGGAACTCCTACGAGCAGTACTTC.

This clone was seen only a few times. This chain links TRBV19 with TRBJ1-2, with D possibly being TRBD1 (6 bases). Germline V gene data show CDR1 as LNHDA and CDR2 as SQIVND (reference sequence). V lost 7 bases and J 2 bases, leaving 23 bases between the germline ends. CDR3 size: 17 residues. This chain's CDR3 is CASNWGNRVRSNYGYTF. The CDR3 nucleotides read TGTGCCAGTAATTGGGGGAACAGGGTTCGCTCGAACTATGGCTACACCTTC.

This chain uses TRBV6-1 with TRBJ2-7; maybe TRBD1 (6 bases). Germline V lookup: CDR1 MNHNS, CDR2 SASEGT. V was clipped by 3 bases and J by 2 bases, with 8 bases between them. This CDR3 spans 13 amino acids. In DNA form, the CDR3 reads TGTGCCAGCAGTGAGGGGGCCCCCTACGAGCAGTACTTC. Residues: CASSEGAPYEQYF.

V usage is TRBV29-1 and J usage is TRBJ2-3, with 12 bases that match TRBD2. Germline V gene data show CDR1 as SQVTM and CDR2 as ANQGSEA. Trimming removed 5 bases from V and 4 bases from J; junction bases left unmatched: 7. This CDR3 comprises 15 residues. CDR3 bases: TGCAGCGTTCCGACTAGCGGGGGTCCGGCAGATACGCAGTATTTT. It translates to CSVPTSGGPADTQYF.